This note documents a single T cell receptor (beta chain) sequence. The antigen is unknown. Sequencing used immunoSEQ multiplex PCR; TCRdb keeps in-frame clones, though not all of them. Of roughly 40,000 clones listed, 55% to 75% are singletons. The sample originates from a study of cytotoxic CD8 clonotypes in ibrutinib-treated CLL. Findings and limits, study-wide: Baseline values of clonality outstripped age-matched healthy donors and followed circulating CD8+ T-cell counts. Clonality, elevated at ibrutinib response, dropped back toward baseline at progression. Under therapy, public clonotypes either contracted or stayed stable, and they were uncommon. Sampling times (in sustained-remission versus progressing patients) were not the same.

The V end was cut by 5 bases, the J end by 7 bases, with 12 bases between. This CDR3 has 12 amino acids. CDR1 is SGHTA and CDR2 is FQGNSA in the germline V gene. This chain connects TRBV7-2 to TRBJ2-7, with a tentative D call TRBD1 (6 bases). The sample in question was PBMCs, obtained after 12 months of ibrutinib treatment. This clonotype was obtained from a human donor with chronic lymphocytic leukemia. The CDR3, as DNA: TGTGCCAGCAGCCCCCCCAGGGGTGAGCAGTACTTC. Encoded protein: CASSPPRGEQYF.